This TCR beta chain was profiled in a study of T cells in Graves' hyperthyroidism and ophthalmopathy. This CDR3 is built from 14 residues. J gave up 5 bases and V 6 bases, and 8 bases lay outside the gene matches. The germline V gene encodes CDR1 SNHLY and CDR2 FYNNEI. This clonotype was counted between two and nine times. Amplified TCR beta CDR3 regions derived from RNA transcripts. HTBI primers were used for first-round RT-PCR of the TCR CDR3. TCRdb ran MiXCR on the multiplex PCR reads and lists one entry per CDR3 protein. Here the sample spans 550,000 to 600,000 distinct CDR3 sequences, around 17% being singletons.

This receptor was obtained from a woman between 18 and 29 years old with Graves' hyperthyroidism. This sequence joins TRBV2 and TRBJ1-1; 8 bases agree with TRBD1. The sequencing input was blood. As DNA, the CDR3 is TGTGCCAGCAGCTTGACAGGGGCTGGGACTGAAGCTTTCTTT. As protein: CASSLTGAGTEAFF.